The rows below give T cell receptor beta chains drawn from one sample of a study of blood T cell repertoires in COVID-19. Assay: immunoSEQ multiplex PCR; the TCRdb copy retains only in-frame clones and omits some. Of roughly 330,000 clones in the sample, roughly 86% were seen once. Material: PBMCs or T cells enriched from blood (not recorded which). These receptors all come from a woman aged 30 to 39 who had recovered from COVID-19. Both conserved end residues are part of each CDR3. The D gene is left open where the match is weak. Size values are once, few and many counts, or a class for expanded clones, and some rows have none.

V gene	D gene	J gene	clone size	CDR3 protein	CDR3 DNA
TRBV4-2	TRBD1	TRBJ1-2	NA	CASSQDAQGVAGYTF	TGTGCCAGCAGCCAAGATGCCCAGGGGGTTGCTGGCTACACCTTC
TRBV6-5	NA	TRBJ2-7	NA	CASRRLGPVTGEQYF	TGTGCCAGCAGGAGGCTCGGTCCGGTGACTGGGGAGCAGTACTTC
TRBV2	NA	TRBJ2-2	NA	CASSPRGSWDGELFF	TGTGCCAGCAGTCCCAGGGGCAGTTGGGACGGGGAGCTGTTTTTT
TRBV2	NA	TRBJ1-5	NA	CASLRDSLTQPQHF	TGTGCCAGCCTCCGGGACTCCTTAACTCAGCCCCAGCATTTT
TRBV7-2	NA	TRBJ1-5	few	CASSNRVTSNQPQHF	TGTGCCAGCAGCAACCGGGTCACTAGCAATCAGCCCCAGCATTTT
TRBV4-2	TRBD1	TRBJ1-1	NA	CASSSLDWDRNTEAFF	TGTGCCAGCAGCTCCCTTGATTGGGACAGGAACACTGAAGCTTTCTTT
TRBV5-1	NA	TRBJ1-6	NA	CASSLRQGGSPLHF	TGCGCCAGCAGCTTGAGGCAGGGAGGTTCACCCCTCCACTTT
TRBV7-6	TRBD1	TRBJ2-2	NA	CASGRDRYTGELFF	TGTGCCAGCGGCCGGGACAGATACACCGGGGAGCTGTTTTTT
TRBV12-3/TRBV12-4	NA	TRBJ1-1	NA	CARSGVNTEAFF	TGTGCCCGTTCAGGGGTTAACACTGAAGCTTTCTTT
TRBV6-5	NA	TRBJ1-2	NA	CASTPLGQTNYGYTF	TGTGCCAGCACCCCATTGGGGCAGACTAACTATGGCTACACCTTC
TRBV2	TRBD1	TRBJ1-2	NA	CASGQAPGGYTF	TGTGCCAGCGGACAGGCCCCGGGCGGCTACACCTTC
TRBV6-2/TRBV6-3	NA	TRBJ2-5	NA	CASSYQVRESGDTETQYF	TGTGCCAGCAGTTACCAAGTTAGGGAAAGCGGGGACACAGAGACCCAGTACTTC
TRBV2	NA	TRBJ2-1	NA	CASRNKRSSYNEQFF	TGTGCCAGCAGAAATAAAAGGAGCTCCTACAATGAGCAGTTCTTC
TRBV5-5	NA	TRBJ1-2	few	CASSGPPGPFVYGYTF	TGTGCCAGCAGCGGCCCTCCAGGGCCTTTCGTCTATGGCTACACCTTC
TRBV5-1	NA	TRBJ2-1	NA	CASSLRLADSYNEQFF	TGCGCCAGCAGCTTGAGGCTAGCAGACTCCTACAATGAGCAGTTCTTC
TRBV5-6	NA	TRBJ1-3	NA	CASSLEGVSGNTIYF	TGTGCCAGCAGCTTGGAGGGGGTTTCCGGAAACACCATATATTTT
TRBV6-5	NA	TRBJ1-1	NA	CASSYWLTGGTEAFF	TGTGCCAGCAGTTACTGGTTGACCGGGGGCACTGAAGCTTTCTTT
TRBV5-5	NA	TRBJ2-3	NA	CASRTSTDTQYF	TGTGCCAGCAGGACTAGCACAGATACGCAGTATTTT
TRBV5-4	NA	TRBJ1-2	NA	CASSQGLSPAYGYTF	TGTGCCAGCAGCCAAGGACTCTCGCCCGCATATGGCTACACCTTC
TRBV11-2	TRBD1	TRBJ2-6	NA	CASSQDTGAGANVLTF	TGTGCCAGCAGCCAAGATACAGGGGCCGGGGCCAACGTCCTGACTTTC
TRBV18	NA	TRBJ1-3	NA	CASSPAMSGGSGNTIYF	TGTGCCAGCTCACCCGCAATGAGCGGGGGCAGTGGAAACACCATATATTTT
TRBV28	TRBD2	TRBJ2-7	NA	CASSFGRAYEQYF	TGTGCCAGCAGTTTCGGGAGGGCCTACGAGCAGTACTTC
TRBV5-6	NA	TRBJ1-3	NA	CASSRIADSGNTIYF	TGTGCCAGCAGCCGGATAGCCGACTCTGGAAACACCATATATTTT
TRBV7-6	TRBD1	TRBJ1-1	NA	CASSPGQATEAFF	TGTGCCAGCAGTCCCGGACAGGCCACTGAAGCTTTCTTT
TRBV29-1	NA	TRBJ2-7	NA	CSVRGGQRLYEQYF	TGCAGCGTCCGGGGGGGACAGAGACTTTACGAGCAGTACTTC
TRBV27	TRBD1	TRBJ2-3	NA	CASSSWTGPADTQYF	TGTGCCAGCAGTTCCTGGACAGGCCCGGCAGATACGCAGTATTTT
TRBV4-1	NA	TRBJ1-4	NA	CASSQFFPGATNEKLFF	TGCGCCAGCAGCCAATTCTTTCCAGGGGCCACTAATGAAAAACTGTTTTTT
TRBV5-6	NA	TRBJ1-6	NA	CASSLRGINSPLHF	TGTGCCAGCAGCTTGCGAGGGATCAATTCACCCCTCCACTTT
TRBV7-2	NA	TRBJ2-7	NA	CASSPRPPEGEQYF	TGTGCCAGCAGCCCTCGACCGCCGGAGGGCGAGCAGTACTTC
TRBV7-9	NA	TRBJ1-2	NA	CASSSRQVHGYTF	TGTGCCAGCAGCTCGCGACAGGTCCATGGCTACACCTTC
TRBV7-6	TRBD2	TRBJ2-3	few	CASGTSGDASTDTQYF	TGTGCCTCCGGGACTAGCGGGGACGCTAGCACAGATACGCAGTATTTT
TRBV5-5	NA	TRBJ1-2	NA	CASSFAGGPNYGYTF	TGTGCCAGCAGCTTCGCGGGGGGACCTAACTATGGCTACACCTTC
TRBV30	TRBD1	TRBJ1-5	once	CAWTKTGFNQPQHF	TGTGCCTGGACCAAGACAGGGTTCAATCAGCCCCAGCATTTT
TRBV11-2	NA	TRBJ1-2	NA	CASSLDRQGHGYTF	TGTGCCAGCAGCTTAGATAGGCAGGGTCATGGCTACACCTTC
TRBV9	TRBD2	TRBJ2-7	NA	CASSVASGGVFYEQYF	TGTGCCAGCAGCGTAGCCAGCGGGGGGGTCTTCTACGAGCAGTACTTC
TRBV6-5	TRBD1	TRBJ1-5	NA	CASSREKGTGGPQHF	TGTGCCAGCAGCAGAGAGAAAGGGACAGGGGGTCCCCAGCATTTT
TRBV18	NA	TRBJ1-2	NA	CASSPERQNYGYTF	TGTGCCAGCTCACCAGAGCGACAGAACTATGGCTACACCTTC
TRBV29-1	NA	TRBJ1-3	NA	CSVGTGYYGGNTIYF	TGCAGCGTTGGTACAGGGTATTATGGTGGAAACACCATATATTTT
TRBV19	NA	TRBJ2-1	NA	CASSIEGARGEQFF	TGTGCCAGTAGTATAGAGGGGGCTCGCGGGGAGCAGTTCTTC
TRBV5-1	TRBD1	TRBJ1-2	NA	CASSLAGQERGYTF	TGCGCCAGCAGCTTGGCAGGACAGGAGAGAGGCTACACCTTC
TRBV10-3	NA	TRBJ2-2	NA	CAISPGQNTGELFF	TGTGCCATCAGTCCAGGGCAGAACACCGGGGAGCTGTTTTTT
TRBV18	NA	TRBJ1-3	once	CASSHSSGNTIYF	TGTGCCAGCTCACATAGCTCTGGAAACACCATATATTTT
TRBV21-1	NA	TRBJ2-3	NA	CASRKPAGQAGGTDTQYF	TGTGCCAGCAGAAAACCCGCGGGGCAAGCGGGGGGCACAGATACGCAGTATTTT
TRBV20-1	NA	TRBJ2-1	NA	CSASLRGEQFF	TGCAGTGCCTCGCTTAGGGGTGAGCAGTTCTTC
TRBV7-2	TRBD2	TRBJ2-1	NA	CASSLKRGGFISYNEQFF	TGTGCCAGCAGCTTAAAACGCGGGGGGTTTATTTCCTACAATGAGCAGTTCTTC
TRBV30	TRBD1	TRBJ1-4	NA	CAWSEGQGPFEKLFF	TGTGCCTGGAGTGAGGGACAGGGGCCTTTCGAAAAACTGTTTTTT
TRBV7-2	NA	TRBJ2-7	NA	CASSYDSWEPSEQYF	TGTGCCAGCAGCTACGACTCCTGGGAGCCTTCCGAGCAGTACTTC
TRBV20-1	NA	TRBJ2-1	NA	CSASRSGRPYNEQFF	TGCAGTGCTAGTCGCAGCGGGCGACCCTACAATGAGCAGTTCTTC